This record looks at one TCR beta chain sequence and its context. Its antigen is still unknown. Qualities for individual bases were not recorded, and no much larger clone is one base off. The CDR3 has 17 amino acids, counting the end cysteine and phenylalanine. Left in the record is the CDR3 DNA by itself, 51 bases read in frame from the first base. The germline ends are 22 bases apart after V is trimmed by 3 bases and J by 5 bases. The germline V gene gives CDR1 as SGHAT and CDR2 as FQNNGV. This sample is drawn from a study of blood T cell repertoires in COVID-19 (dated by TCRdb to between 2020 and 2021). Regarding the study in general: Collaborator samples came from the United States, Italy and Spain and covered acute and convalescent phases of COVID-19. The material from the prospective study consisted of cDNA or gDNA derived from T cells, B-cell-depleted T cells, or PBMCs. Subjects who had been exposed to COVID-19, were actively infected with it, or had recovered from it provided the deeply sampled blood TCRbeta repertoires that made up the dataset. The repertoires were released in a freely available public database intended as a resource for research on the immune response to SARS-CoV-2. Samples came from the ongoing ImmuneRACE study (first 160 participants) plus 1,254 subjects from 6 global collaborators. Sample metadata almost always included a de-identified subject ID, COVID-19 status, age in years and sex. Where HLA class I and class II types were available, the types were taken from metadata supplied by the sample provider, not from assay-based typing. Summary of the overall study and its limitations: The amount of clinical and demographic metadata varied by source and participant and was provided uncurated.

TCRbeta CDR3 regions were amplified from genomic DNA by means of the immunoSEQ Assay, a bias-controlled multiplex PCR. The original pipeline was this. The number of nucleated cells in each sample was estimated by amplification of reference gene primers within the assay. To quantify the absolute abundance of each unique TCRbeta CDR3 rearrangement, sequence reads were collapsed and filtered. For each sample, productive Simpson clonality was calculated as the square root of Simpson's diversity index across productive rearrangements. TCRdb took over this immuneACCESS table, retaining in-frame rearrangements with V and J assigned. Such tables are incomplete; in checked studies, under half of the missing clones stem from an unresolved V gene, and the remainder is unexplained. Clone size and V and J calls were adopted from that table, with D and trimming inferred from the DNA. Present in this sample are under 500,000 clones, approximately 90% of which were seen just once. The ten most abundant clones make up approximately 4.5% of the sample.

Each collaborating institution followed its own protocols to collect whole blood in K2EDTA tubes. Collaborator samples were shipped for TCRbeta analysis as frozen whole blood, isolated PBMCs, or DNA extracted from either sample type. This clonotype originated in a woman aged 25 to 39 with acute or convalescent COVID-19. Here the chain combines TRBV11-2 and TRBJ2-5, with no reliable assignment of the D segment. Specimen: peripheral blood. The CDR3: CASSLVEQWAPRETQYF. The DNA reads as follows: TGTGCCAGCAGCTTGGTTGAACAGTGGGCCCCAAGGGAGACCCAGTACTTC.